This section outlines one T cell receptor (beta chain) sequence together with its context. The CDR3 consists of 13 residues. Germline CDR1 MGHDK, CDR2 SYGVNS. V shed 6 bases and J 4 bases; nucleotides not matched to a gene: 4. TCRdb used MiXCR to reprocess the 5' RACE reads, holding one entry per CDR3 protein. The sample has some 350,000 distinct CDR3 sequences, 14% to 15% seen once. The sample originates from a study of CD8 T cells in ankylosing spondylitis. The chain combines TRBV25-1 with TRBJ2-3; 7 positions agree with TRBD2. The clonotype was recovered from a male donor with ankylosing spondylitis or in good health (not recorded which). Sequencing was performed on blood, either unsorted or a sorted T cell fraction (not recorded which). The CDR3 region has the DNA TGTGCCAGCAGGGGGGGGTCCGCAGATACGCAGTATTTT. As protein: CASRGGSADTQYF.